This T cell receptor beta chain appears in the sequencing data of a study of T cell responses to AZD1222 COVID-19 vaccine. The CDR3 is 13 residues long. CDR1 is SGHRS and CDR2 is YFSETQ in the germline V gene. Trimming stripped 0 bases from V and 1 base from J, with 4 bases between. Findings and caveats of the study: The breadth and depth of Spike-specific TCRs increased once two AZD1222 doses had been given.

Assay used: immunoSEQ multiplex PCR; TCRdb lists only in-frame clones, some missing. The table lists approximately 110,000 clones, 90% to 95% of them singletons. About this clone: Its antigen is undetermined.

The TCR was taken from an adult in good health. The sample here was peripheral blood, taken on day 0 of AZD1222 vaccination. The chain has TRBV5-1 and TRBJ1-1; D unresolved. CDR3 loop: CASSLEGNTEAFF. The CDR3 DNA sequence: TGCGCCAGCAGCTTGGAGGGGAACACTGAAGCTTTCTTT.